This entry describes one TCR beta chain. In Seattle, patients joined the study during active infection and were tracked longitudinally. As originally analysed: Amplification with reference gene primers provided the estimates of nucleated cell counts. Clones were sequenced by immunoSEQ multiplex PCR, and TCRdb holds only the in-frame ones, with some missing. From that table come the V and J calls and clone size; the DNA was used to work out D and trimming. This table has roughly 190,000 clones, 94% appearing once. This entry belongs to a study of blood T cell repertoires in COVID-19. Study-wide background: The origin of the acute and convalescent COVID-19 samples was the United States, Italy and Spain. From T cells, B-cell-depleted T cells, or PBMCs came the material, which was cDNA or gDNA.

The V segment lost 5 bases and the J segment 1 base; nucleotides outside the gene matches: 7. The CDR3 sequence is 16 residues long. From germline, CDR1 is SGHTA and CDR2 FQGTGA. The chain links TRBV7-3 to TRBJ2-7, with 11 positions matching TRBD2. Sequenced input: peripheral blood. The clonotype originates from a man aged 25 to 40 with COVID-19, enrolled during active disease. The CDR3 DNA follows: TGTGCCAGCAGCGCTAGCGGGGGGTCCCCGTCCTACGAGCAGTACTTC. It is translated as CASSASGGSPSYEQYF.